One and the same sample provided the 9 T cell receptor beta chains below, sequenced in a study of T cells in Graves' hyperthyroidism and ophthalmopathy. Template material for amplifying TCR beta CDR3 regions consisted of RNA transcripts. The TCR CDR3 first-round RT-PCR relied on the HTBI primer set. TCRdb used MiXCR to reprocess the multiplex PCR reads, holding one entry per CDR3 protein. The sample has 530,000 or so distinct CDR3 sequences; roughly 18% are singletons. Material: blood. The origin of the receptors is a woman under 30 with Graves' ophthalmopathy.

This clonotype was observed many times. V and J are TRBV5-1 and TRBJ1-1; D gene unclear. The CDR3 is made up of 14 amino acids. V lost 0 bases and J 8 bases, leaving 14 bases between the germline ends. Germline CDR1 and CDR2: SGHRS and YFSETQ. The DNA of the CDR3 is TGCGCCAGCAGCTTGGAGCCGGGCACTACGGAAGCTTTCTTT. It is translated as CASSLEPGTTEAFF.

The gene calls are TRBV9 and TRBJ2-1; TRBD2 matches 7 bases. The CDR3 sequence is 15 residues long. V trimming: 4 bases; J trimming: 4 bases; junction bases outside the gene matches: 8. The germline V gene has CDR1 SGDLS and CDR2 YYNGEE. DNA for the CDR3: TGTGCCAGCAGCTATCCCGGGACTACGTACAATGAGCAGTTCTTC. Its translation is CASSYPGTTYNEQFF.

The chain carries TRBV6-6 and TRBJ1-5, with D perhaps matching TRBD1 (5 bases). CDR1 and CDR2 from the germline V gene are MNHNY and SVGAGI (reference sequence). The germline V and J ends were trimmed by 0 bases and 1 base, with 16 bases remaining between them. CDR3 length equals 18 residues. The CDR3 sequence: CASSYSGPFGASNQPQHF. The CDR3 bases are TGTGCCAGCAGTTACTCGGGACCTTTTGGTGCGAGCAATCAGCCCCAGCATTTT.

This clonotype was seen a handful of times. The J gene is TRBJ2-5, the V gene TRBV7-9; 9 bases align to TRBD2. Germline CDR1 reads SEHNR; CDR2 reads FQNEAQ (reference sequence). Trimming took 6 bases from V and 5 from J; bases not matched to a gene: 10. This CDR3 has 15 amino acids. Here the CDR3 reads CASRPYSGGGETQYF. The CDR3 DNA follows: TGTGCCAGCAGACCCTATAGCGGGGGAGGTGAGACCCAGTACTTC.

This clonotype was seen at least ten times. The gene calls are TRBV7-6 and TRBJ2-1; D tentatively reads TRBD1 or TRBD2 (6 bases each). The CDR3 consists of 15 residues. Germline CDR1 reads SGHVS; CDR2 reads FNYEAQ. Trimming pared 1 base from V and 4 bases from J, leaving 11 bases between. CDR3 amino acids: CASSLGTGTYNEQFF. The CDR3 DNA reads TGTGCCAGCAGCTTAGGCACAGGGACTTACAATGAGCAGTTCTTC.

This clonotype was observed many times. V gene TRBV7-9 combines with J gene TRBJ2-3; possibly TRBD2 for D (5 bases). Germline lookup yields CDR1 SEHNR and CDR2 FQNEAQ (reference sequence). The CDR3 has 14 residues. The V end lost 5 bases, the J end lost 1 base, and 10 bases lay between the germline ends. The CDR3 loop is CASSLTRGTDTQYF. The CDR3 coding sequence is TGTGCCAGCAGCCTGACGAGGGGCACAGATACGCAGTATTTT.

This clonotype has just a few counts. The chain joins TRBV3-1 to TRBJ1-2, with 7 bases lining up with TRBD1. Germline values: CDR1 LGHDT, CDR2 YNNKEL (reference sequence). The J segment lost 5 bases and the V segment lost 4 bases, leaving 7 bases of the junction unmatched. This CDR3 comprises 14 residues. As DNA, the CDR3 is TGTGCCAGCAGCCCCCGGGACAGACCTTATGGCTACACCTTC. Translation gives CASSPRDRPYGYTF.

A single count supports this clonotype. The chain links TRBV20-1 to TRBJ1-3; no definite D call. The germline V gene encodes CDR1 DFQATT and CDR2 SNEGSKA (reference sequence). The CDR3 totals 14 residues. Trimming removed 2 bases from V and 0 bases from J, with 8 bases in between. CDR3: CSARTWDSGNTIYF. In DNA form, the CDR3 reads TGCAGTGCTAGAACTTGGGACTCTGGAAACACCATATATTTT.

In its sample, this clonotype was seen many times. The chain uses TRBV6-2 or TRBV6-3 and TRBJ1-1; D not resolved. V was clipped by 1 base and J by 4 bases, with 10 bases between them. Germline-derived CDR1 and CDR2 are MNHEY and SVGEGT. The CDR3 runs to 14 residues. The CDR3 is CASSYLIDTTEAFF. The CDR3, as DNA: TGTGCCAGCAGTTACTTAATCGACACCACTGAAGCTTTCTTT.